Below, 11 T cell receptor beta chains from the same sample are listed, as sequenced in a study of cytomegalovirus exposure and HLA in healthy donors. PCR primers comprised 60 Vbeta and 13 Jbeta primers. TCRdb keeps only in-frame clones here, not all; method: immunoSEQ multiplex PCR. Here the sample spans 100,000 to 150,000 clones, roughly 88% being singletons. Source material: PBMCs. The receptor set was obtained from a middle-aged man in good health and CMV-seronegative.

V gene TRBV10-2 combines with J gene TRBJ1-5; D gene unclear. Trimming removed 2 bases at V and 6 bases at J, with 5 bases between. This CDR3 region has 12 residues. The germline CDR1 and CDR2 sequences are WSHSY and SAAADI. The CDR3 sequence is CASSEASQPQHF. The CDR3 DNA follows: TGCGCCAGCAGTGAGGCTAGTCAGCCCCAGCATTTT.

The chain recombines TRBV7-7 with TRBJ2-5, with D possibly matching TRBD2 (6 bases). CDR3 length: 12 residues. CDR1 is SSHAT and CDR2 is FNYEAQ in the germline V gene (reference sequence). The CDR3 DNA sequence: TGTGCTAGTCCGGGGGTGGGTGAGACCCAGTACTTC. It yields the protein CASPGVGETQYF.

CDR3 sequence (DNA): TGCGCCAGCAGCCAAGGGGCTGGCAGGCGCTCCTATAATTCACCCCTCCACTTT. Amino acid sequence: CASSQGAGRRSYNSPLHF. The rearrangement joins TRBV4-1 to TRBJ1-6; unclear D gene. Trimming took off 1 base at V and 0 bases at J, with 13 bases between the two ends. This CDR3 is 18 amino acids long. The germline V gene has CDR1 MGHRA and CDR2 YSYEKL.

The CDR3 region has the DNA TGTGCCAGCAGCTTTACCCGGACAGGGGGAATCTATGGCTACACCTTC. Encoded protein: CASSFTRTGGIYGYTF. The chain links TRBV5-5 to TRBJ1-2, with 10 bases aligning to TRBD1. This CDR3 contains 16 residues. Germline trimming cut 2 bases from V and 4 bases from J; bases unmatched to any gene: 8. Germline values: CDR1 SGHKS, CDR2 YYEKEE (reference sequence).

CDR3 nucleotides: TGTGCCAGCACCCAGGGGTTGGATAGCAATCAGCCCCAGCATTTT. Its translation: CASTQGLDSNQPQHF. The rearrangement uses TRBV5-6 and TRBJ1-5; a weak D match, TRBD1 (6 bases). CDR3 length equals 15 residues. V was cut by 6 bases and J by 0 bases, with 13 bases left in between. Germline lookup yields CDR1 SGHDT and CDR2 YYEEEE.

As concerns this clone: Germline is not matched at one junction end, which may reflect a read error. The chain joins TRBV7-7 to TRBJ2-3; TRBD2 matches 7 bases. The CDR3 spans 17 residues. Germline V gene sequence: CDR1 SSHAT, CDR2 FNYEAQ (reference sequence). CDR3 nucleotide sequence: TGTGCTAGCAGCTTAGCGCTTGGGCGGGGGAACACAGATACGCAGTATTTT. This sequence encodes CASSLALGRGNTDTQYF.

The genes are TRBV6-5 and TRBJ2-3, with 12 bases identical to TRBD2. Trimming cost V 6 bases and J 4 bases; bases outside gene matches: 5. Germline lookup yields CDR1 MNHEY and CDR2 SVGAGI. This CDR3 has 15 amino acids. CDR3 residues: CASRASGGAADTQYF. CDR3 sequence (DNA): TGTGCCAGCAGGGCTAGCGGGGGGGCTGCAGATACGCAGTATTTT.

The table lists this clone with a count of one. J is TRBJ1-2 and V is TRBV29-1; maybe TRBD1 (5 bases). Germline CDR1 is SQVTM and CDR2 is ANQGSEA. This CDR3 is 12 amino acids long. Trimming cost V 4 bases and J 6 bases, with 12 bases left between them. The CDR3 is CSVVQGGDGYTF. In DNA form, the CDR3 reads TGCAGCGTTGTTCAGGGAGGCGATGGCTACACCTTC. Supplemented by reference TRBV29-1 and TRBJ1-2, the full variable domain reads SAVISQKPSRDICQRGTSLTIQCQVDSQVTMMFWYRQQPGQSLTLIATANQGSEATYESGFVIDKFPISRPNLTFSTLTVSNMSPEDSSIYLCSVVQGGDGYTFGSGTRLTVV.

The rearrangement uses TRBV2 and TRBJ2-3, with a weak D call TRBD1 (6 bases). Looked up from germline, CDR1 is SNHLY and CDR2 is FYNNEI. The ends were cut back, 10 bases at V and 4 bases at J, with 18 bases in the middle. CDR3 length equals 14 residues. DNA of the CDR3: TGTGCCACATTTTTAGGGGGTAGCGCAGATACGCAGTATTTT. This gives the protein CATFLGGSADTQYF.

This chain joins TRBV10-1 and TRBJ1-2, with D possibly being TRBD1 (5 bases). Germline CDR1 reads WNHNN; CDR2 reads SYGVQD (reference sequence). Trimming left V 1 base short and J 8 bases short, with 11 bases between. This CDR3 spans 13 amino acids. CDR3 loop: CASSEFQGFGYTF. CDR3 sequence (DNA): TGCGCCAGCAGTGAGTTCCAGGGTTTCGGCTACACCTTC.

The rearrangement uses TRBV27 and TRBJ2-5, with a tentative D call TRBD2 (7 bases). CDR1 is MNHEY, CDR2 SMNVEV, per germline (reference sequence). This CDR3 spans 14 amino acids. V was shortened by 6 bases and J by 6 bases, with 17 bases between the two germline ends. The CDR3 coding sequence is TGTGCCAGCAGGGAGGGGGGGCACCCCAAGACCCAGTACTTC. Translated, it gives CASREGGHPKTQYF.